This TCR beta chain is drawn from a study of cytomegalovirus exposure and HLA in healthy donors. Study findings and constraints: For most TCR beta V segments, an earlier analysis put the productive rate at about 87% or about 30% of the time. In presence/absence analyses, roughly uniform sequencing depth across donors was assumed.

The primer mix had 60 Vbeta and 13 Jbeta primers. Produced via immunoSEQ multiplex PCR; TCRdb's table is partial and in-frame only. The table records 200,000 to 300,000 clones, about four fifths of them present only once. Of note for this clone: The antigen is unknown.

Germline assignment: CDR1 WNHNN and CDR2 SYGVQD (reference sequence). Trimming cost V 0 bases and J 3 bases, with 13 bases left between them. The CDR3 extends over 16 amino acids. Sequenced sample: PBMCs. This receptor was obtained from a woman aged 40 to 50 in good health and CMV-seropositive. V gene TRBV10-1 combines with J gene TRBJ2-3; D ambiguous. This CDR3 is CASSESSYCLTDTQYF. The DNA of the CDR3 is TGCGCCAGCAGTGAGTCGAGTTATTGTTTGACAGATACGCAGTATTTT.